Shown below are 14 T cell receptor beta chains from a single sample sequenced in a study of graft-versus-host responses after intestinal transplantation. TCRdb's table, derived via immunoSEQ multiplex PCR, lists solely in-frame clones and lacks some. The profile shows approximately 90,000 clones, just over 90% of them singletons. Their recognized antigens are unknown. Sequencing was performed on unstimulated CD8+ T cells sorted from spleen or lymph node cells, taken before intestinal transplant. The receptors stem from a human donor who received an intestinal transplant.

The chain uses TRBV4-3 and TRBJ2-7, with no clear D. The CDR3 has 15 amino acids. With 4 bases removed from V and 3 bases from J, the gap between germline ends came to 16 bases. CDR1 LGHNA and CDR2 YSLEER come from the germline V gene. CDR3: CASSPQRDTYYEQYF. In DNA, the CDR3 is TGCGCCAGCAGCCCTCAACGAGACACCTACTACGAGCAGTACTTC.

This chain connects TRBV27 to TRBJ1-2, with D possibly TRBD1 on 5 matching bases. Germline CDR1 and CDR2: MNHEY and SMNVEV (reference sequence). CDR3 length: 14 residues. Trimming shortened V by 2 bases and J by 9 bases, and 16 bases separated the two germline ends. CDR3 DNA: TGTGCCAGCAGTTTAAGGGCAGGGTTCCTCAGCTACACCTTC. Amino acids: CASSLRAGFLSYTF.

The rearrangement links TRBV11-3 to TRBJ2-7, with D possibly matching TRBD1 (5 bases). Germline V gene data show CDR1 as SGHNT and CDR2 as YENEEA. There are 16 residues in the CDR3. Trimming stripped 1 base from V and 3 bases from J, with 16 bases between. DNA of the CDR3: TGTGCCAGCAGCTTAGTCGCCAGGGATTTGTACTACGAGCAGTACTTC. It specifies CASSLVARDLYYEQYF.

CDR3 sequence (DNA): TGTGCCAGCAGCCCTCGGGTTGCGCCAGATACGCAGTATTTT. This encodes CASSPRVAPDTQYF. The chain is built from TRBV7-6 and TRBJ2-3; D unclear. Germline V gives CDR1 SGHVS, CDR2 FNYEAQ. CDR3 length: 14 residues. Trimming pared 5 bases from V and 4 bases from J, leaving 13 bases between.

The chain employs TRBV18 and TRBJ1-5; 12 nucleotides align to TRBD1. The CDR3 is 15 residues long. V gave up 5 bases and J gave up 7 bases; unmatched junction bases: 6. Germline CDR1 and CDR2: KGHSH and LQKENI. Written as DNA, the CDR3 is TGTGCCAGCTCAGCAGGGACAGGGGGCGCCCAGCCCCAGCATTTT. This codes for CASSAGTGGAQPQHF.

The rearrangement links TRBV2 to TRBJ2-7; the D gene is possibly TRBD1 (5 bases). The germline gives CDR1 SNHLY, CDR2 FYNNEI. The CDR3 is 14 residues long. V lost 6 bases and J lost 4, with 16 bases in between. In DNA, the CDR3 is TGTGCCAGCAGCCAAAGCCAGGGCCCTTACGAGCAGTACTTC. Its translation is CASSQSQGPYEQYF. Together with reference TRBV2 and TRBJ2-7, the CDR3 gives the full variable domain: EPEVTQTPSHQVTQMGQEVILRCVPISNHLYFYWYRQILGQKVEFLVSFYNNEISEKSEIFDDQFSVERPDGSNFTLKIRSTKLEDSAMYFCASSQSQGPYEQYFGPGTRLTVT.

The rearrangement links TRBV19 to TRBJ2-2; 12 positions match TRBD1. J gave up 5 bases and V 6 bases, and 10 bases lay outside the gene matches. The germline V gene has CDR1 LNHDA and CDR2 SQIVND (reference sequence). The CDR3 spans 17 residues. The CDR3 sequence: CASRRLPGQGATGELFF. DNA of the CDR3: TGTGCCAGTAGGAGACTACCGGGACAGGGGGCAACCGGGGAGCTGTTTTTT.

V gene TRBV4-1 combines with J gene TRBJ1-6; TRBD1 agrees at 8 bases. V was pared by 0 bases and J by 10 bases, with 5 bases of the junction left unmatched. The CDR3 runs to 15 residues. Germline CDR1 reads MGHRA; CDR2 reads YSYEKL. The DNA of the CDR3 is TGCGCCAGCAGCCAAGAAGTCGGGACAGGATCACCCCTCCACTTT. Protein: CASSQEVGTGSPLHF.

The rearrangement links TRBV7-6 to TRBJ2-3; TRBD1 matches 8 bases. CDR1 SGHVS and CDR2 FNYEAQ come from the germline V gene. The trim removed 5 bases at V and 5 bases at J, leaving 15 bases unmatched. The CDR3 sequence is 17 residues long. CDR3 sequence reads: CASSAAGGTGIVDTQYF. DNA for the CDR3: TGTGCCAGCAGCGCCGCCGGAGGGACAGGCATCGTAGATACGCAGTATTTT.

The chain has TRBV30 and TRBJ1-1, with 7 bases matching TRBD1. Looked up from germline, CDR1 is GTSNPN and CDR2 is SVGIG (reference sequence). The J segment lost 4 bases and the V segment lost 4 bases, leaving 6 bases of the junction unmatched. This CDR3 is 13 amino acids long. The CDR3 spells CAWNDRVGTEAFF. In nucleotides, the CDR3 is TGTGCCTGGAACGACAGGGTCGGCACTGAAGCTTTCTTT.

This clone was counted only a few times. The CDR3 bases are TGCGCCAGCAGTGTCGTGACAGGGAGTCAGCCCCAGCATTTT. It encodes CASSVVTGSQPQHF. J is TRBJ1-5 and V is TRBV10-2, with 7 bases that match TRBD1. V lost 4 bases to trimming and J lost 6 bases; unmatched junction nucleotides: 6. This CDR3 region has 14 residues. Germline assignment: CDR1 WSHSY and CDR2 SAAADI.

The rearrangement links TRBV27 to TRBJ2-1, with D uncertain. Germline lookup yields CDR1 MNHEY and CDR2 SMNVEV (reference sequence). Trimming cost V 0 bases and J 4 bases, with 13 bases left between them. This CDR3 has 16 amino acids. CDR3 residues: CASSLSPRNSYNEQFF. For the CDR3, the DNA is TGTGCCAGCAGTTTATCCCCCAGGAATTCATACAATGAGCAGTTCTTC.

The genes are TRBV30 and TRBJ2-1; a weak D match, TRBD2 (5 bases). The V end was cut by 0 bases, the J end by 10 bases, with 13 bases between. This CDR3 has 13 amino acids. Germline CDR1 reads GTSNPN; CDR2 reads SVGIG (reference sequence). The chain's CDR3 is CAWSVDGGREQFF. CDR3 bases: TGTGCCTGGAGTGTAGACGGCGGGCGAGAGCAGTTCTTC.

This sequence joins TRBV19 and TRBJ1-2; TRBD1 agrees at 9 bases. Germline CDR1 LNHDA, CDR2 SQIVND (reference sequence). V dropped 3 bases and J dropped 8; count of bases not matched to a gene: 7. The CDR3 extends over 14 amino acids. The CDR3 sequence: CASSISGTGLGYTF. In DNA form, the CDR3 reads TGTGCCAGTAGTATCTCCGGGACAGGGCTCGGCTACACCTTC.